The 30 T cell receptor beta chains below come from one sample, sequenced in a study of cytomegalovirus exposure and HLA in healthy donors. Primers: 60 Vbeta forward and 13 Jbeta reverse. The repertoire was sequenced with immunoSEQ multiplex PCR; TCRdb's copy has only in-frame clones and lacks some. This table holds 140,000 to 150,000 clones, 80% to 85% found once. The sequenced sample consisted of PBMCs. The source of these receptors is a woman in her twenties or thirties in good health and CMV-seronegative.

V is TRBV7-9 and J is TRBJ2-5, with 7 bases that match TRBD2. CDR1 is SEHNR, CDR2 FQNEAQ, per germline (reference sequence). The V segment lost 2 bases and the J segment 5 bases; nucleotides outside the gene matches: 8. This CDR3 is 15 amino acids long. CDR3 in DNA: TGTGCCAGCAGCTTATTACCAGGGAGGGGTGAGACCCAGTACTTC. It yields the protein CASSLLPGRGETQYF.

The genes are TRBV2 and TRBJ1-1, with a possible D match to TRBD1 (5 bases). From germline, CDR1 is SNHLY and CDR2 FYNNEI. The CDR3 is 13 residues long. V dropped 7 bases and J dropped 7 bases, with 16 bases sitting between them. Here the CDR3 reads CASTEKGISEAFF. In DNA, the CDR3 is TGTGCCAGCACAGAAAAGGGGATCAGTGAAGCTTTCTTT.

This clone was seen a handful of times. The V call is TRBV6-1, the J call TRBJ1-5; D might be TRBD1 (5 bases). Germline loops: CDR1 MNHNS, CDR2 SASEGT. The CDR3 covers 13 residues. V shed 8 bases and J shed 6 bases, with 14 bases lying between them. CDR3 nucleotides: TGTGCCAGCTCCGGGGGTGGGGTTCAGCCCCAGCATTTT. Protein product: CASSGGGVQPQHF.

This clone was seen a handful of times. The CDR3 loop reads CASSRASEQFF. The DNA for the CDR3 is TGCGCCAGCAGCCGTGCGAGTGAGCAGTTCTTC. The chain carries TRBV4-1 and TRBJ2-1, with D hard to call. Deletions cut 4 bases from V and 9 bases from J, with 7 bases between. This CDR3 is 11 amino acids long. Germline CDR1 and CDR2: MGHRA and YSYEKL.

V is TRBV19 and J is TRBJ2-2; TRBD1 aligns across 12 bases. Losses at the gene ends were 5 bases for V and 7 bases for J; bases not matched to a gene: 5. This CDR3 comprises 15 residues. Germline V gives CDR1 LNHDA, CDR2 SQIVND (reference sequence). The CDR3 sequence is CASSRDRGLVGELFF. For the CDR3, the DNA is TGTGCCAGTAGTCGGGACAGGGGGCTCGTCGGGGAGCTGTTTTTT.

This rearrangement joins TRBV9 to TRBJ2-1; TRBD2 aligns across 7 bases. After removal of 0 bases from V and 4 bases from J, the junction contained 4 bases not matched to a gene. Per germline, CDR1 SGDLS and CDR2 YYNGEE. The CDR3 is made up of 15 amino acids. CDR3 loop: CASSVGAGAYNEQFF. CDR3 sequence (DNA): TGTGCCAGCAGCGTAGGGGCGGGAGCTTACAATGAGCAGTTCTTC.

The chain joins TRBV18 to TRBJ1-2, with D uncertain. The CDR3 is 13 amino acids. Germline V gives CDR1 KGHSH, CDR2 LQKENI. V was trimmed by 3 bases and J by 6 bases, leaving 11 bases between them. DNA of the CDR3: TGTGCCAGCTCACCCCTTGACTCGCATGGCTACACCTTC. Amino acids: CASSPLDSHGYTF.

The chain is built from TRBV7-3 and TRBJ2-2; D ambiguous. V dropped 5 bases and J dropped 5 bases, with 9 bases sitting between them. Germline CDR1 reads SGHTA; CDR2 reads FQGTGA. CDR3 length: 13 residues. This CDR3 is CASSPIHTGELFF. The CDR3 coding sequence is TGTGCCAGCAGCCCGATACATACCGGGGAGCTGTTTTTT.

V and J are TRBV30 and TRBJ2-1, with D possibly matching TRBD2 (7 bases). The V end lost 0 bases, the J end lost 4 bases, and 13 bases lay between the germline ends. From germline, CDR1 is GTSNPN and CDR2 SVGIG (reference sequence). This CDR3 spans 15 amino acids. The DNA of the CDR3 is TGTGCCTGGAGTGTAGGGGGGGGACGATACAATGAGCAGTTCTTC. Translation gives CAWSVGGGRYNEQFF. Full variable domain (remainder filled in from reference TRBV30 and TRBJ2-1): SQTIHQWPATLVQPVGSPLSLECTVEGTSNPNLYWYRQAAGRGLQLLFYSVGIGQISSEVPQNLSASRPQDRQFILSSKKLLLSDSGFYLCAWSVGGGRYNEQFFGPGTRLTVL.

There are a few counts of this clone. This chain joins TRBV2 and TRBJ1-4; D gene uncertain. The CDR3 extends over 13 amino acids. Per germline, CDR1 SNHLY and CDR2 FYNNEI. V lost 8 bases to trimming and J lost 7 bases, with 14 bases between them. The CDR3 protein is CASGSGSGEKLFF. The CDR3 coding sequence is TGTGCCAGCGGCTCGGGTTCGGGTGAAAAACTGTTTTTT.

The chain couples TRBV28 to TRBJ1-5; D uncertain. The CDR3 has 12 amino acids. The germline CDR1 and CDR2 sequences are MDHEN and SYDVKM. Trimming removed 5 bases from V and 7 bases from J, with 9 bases in between. The CDR3: CASSPSRQPQHF. CDR3 nucleotides: TGTGCCAGCAGTCCTTCACGGCAGCCCCAGCATTTT.

Here the CDR3 DNA reads TGTGCCAGCAGTGAAGGTTTAGCTAACTATGGCTACACCTTC. Encoded protein: CASSEGLANYGYTF. The genes are TRBV2 and TRBJ1-2, with no clear D. V gave up 1 base and J gave up 0 bases, with 6 bases separating them. The germline V gene has CDR1 SNHLY and CDR2 FYNNEI. This CDR3 contains 14 residues.

This chain joins TRBV2 and TRBJ2-1; 9 nucleotides match TRBD2. This CDR3 contains 15 residues. V shed 7 bases and J 9 bases; nucleotides not matched to a gene: 13. Germline V gene lookup returns CDR1 SNHLY and CDR2 FYNNEI. The CDR3 coding sequence is TGTGCCAGCATGTCCGGGCGGGGGGGACGAAGTGAGCAGTTCTTC. This gives the protein CASMSGRGGRSEQFF.

This chain links TRBV6-5 with TRBJ1-1; tentatively, D is TRBD1 (5 bases). Germline-derived CDR1 and CDR2 are MNHEY and SVGAGI. V was trimmed by 0 bases and J by 3 bases, leaving 11 bases between them. The CDR3 has 15 residues. Here the CDR3 reads CASSYSTTVYTEAFF. The CDR3 DNA reads TGTGCCAGCAGTTACTCGACGACAGTATACACTGAAGCTTTCTTT.

This chain joins TRBV7-9 and TRBJ2-5, with 7 bases lining up with TRBD2. The J segment lost 4 bases and the V segment lost 4 bases, leaving 3 bases of the junction unmatched. Per germline, CDR1 SEHNR and CDR2 FQNEAQ (reference sequence). The CDR3 loop spans 13 amino acids. The CDR3 protein is CASSWDYPETQYF. DNA for the CDR3: TGTGCCAGCAGCTGGGACTACCCAGAGACCCAGTACTTC.

The genes are TRBV11-2 and TRBJ2-7; D is unresolved. V was trimmed by 4 bases and J by 7 bases, leaving 17 bases between them. Germline assignment: CDR1 SGHAT and CDR2 FQNNGV. The CDR3 contains 14 residues. CDR3 sequence reads: CASSYGVSTGEQYF. The CDR3 bases are TGTGCCAGCAGCTATGGAGTCAGTACGGGTGAGCAGTACTTC.

The gene calls are TRBV7-3 and TRBJ1-1; weak D call: TRBD1 (5 bases). The germline V gene has CDR1 SGHTA and CDR2 FQGTGA. V was shortened by 0 bases and J by 4 bases, with 12 bases between the two germline ends. The CDR3 totals 15 residues. For the CDR3, the DNA is TGTGCCAGCAGCTTAACGGCAGGGTGGGGCACTGAAGCTTTCTTT. Translating it yields CASSLTAGWGTEAFF.

The J gene is TRBJ2-2, the V gene TRBV10-1; 10 bases map to TRBD2. Germline CDR1 reads WNHNN; CDR2 reads SYGVQD (reference sequence). This CDR3 spans 18 amino acids. The trim removed 4 bases at V and 1 base at J, leaving 9 bases unmatched. The CDR3 bases are TGCGCCAGCAGTGGATCCGGGACTAGCGACCAGAACACCGGGGAGCTGTTTTTT. Translated: CASSGSGTSDQNTGELFF.

The sample holds one count of this clone. The V and J genes are TRBV28 and TRBJ2-7, with 10 bases lining up with TRBD1. Trimming took 4 bases from V and 2 from J; bases not matched to a gene: 2. Germline V gene lookup returns CDR1 MDHEN and CDR2 SYDVKM. The CDR3 spans 14 residues. The CDR3 loop reads CASSSGQGPYEQYF. DNA for the CDR3: TGTGCCAGCAGTTCGGGACAGGGGCCCTACGAGCAGTACTTC.

The chain combines TRBV5-6 with TRBJ1-1; D not certain. V lost 1 base to trimming and J lost 4 bases, with 11 bases between them. This CDR3 region has 14 residues. Per the germline V gene, CDR1 is SGHDT and CDR2 is YYEEEE. CDR3 loop: CASSLIGSGTEAFF. CDR3 DNA: TGTGCCAGCAGCTTGATTGGTAGCGGCACTGAAGCTTTCTTT.

The table lists this clone with a few counts. The chain couples TRBV10-3 to TRBJ2-5; TRBD2 matches at 13 bases. The J segment lost 5 bases and the V segment lost 3 bases, leaving 6 bases of the junction unmatched. Looked up from germline, CDR1 is ENHRY and CDR2 is SYGVKD. CDR3 length: 16 residues. The CDR3 DNA is TGTGCCATCAGTGACTTAGGACTAGCGGGAGTGGAGACCCAGTACTTC. This gives the protein CAISDLGLAGVETQYF.

This clone was seen a few times. The J gene is TRBJ1-1, the V gene TRBV4-1; TRBD1 aligns across 9 bases. Germline loops: CDR1 MGHRA, CDR2 YSYEKL. Unmatched junction bases numbered 12, after V lost 0 bases and J lost 10 bases. The CDR3 totals 16 residues. The CDR3 nucleotides are TGCGCCAGCAGCCAAGACATAAGAACAGGGGGCGTTTCAGCTTTCTTT. Translation gives CASSQDIRTGGVSAFF.

The J gene is TRBJ1-2, the V gene TRBV14; D is unresolved. This CDR3 is 14 amino acids long. The V and J ends lost 4 bases and 4 bases respectively, with 13 bases between them. Germline-derived CDR1 and CDR2 are SGHDN and FVKESK. CDR3 coding DNA: TGTGCCAGCAGCCCCACACCCTTTGGCTATGGCTACACCTTC. The encoded protein is CASSPTPFGYGYTF.

The count of this clone is one. The chain has TRBV6-1 and TRBJ2-7; the match to TRBD1 covers 8 bases. Germline CDR1 and CDR2: MNHNS and SASEGT. The CDR3 covers 13 residues. V lost 5 bases, J lost 3 bases, and 3 bases stayed unmatched. CDR3 residues: CASSHRGNYEQYF. As DNA, the CDR3 is TGTGCCAGCAGTCACAGGGGGAACTACGAGCAGTACTTC.

The genes are TRBV29-1 and TRBJ2-3; the match to TRBD2 covers 12 bases. The germline V gene encodes CDR1 SQVTM and CDR2 ANQGSEA. The CDR3 spans 14 residues. Germline trimming cut 5 bases from V and 3 bases from J; bases unmatched to any gene: 3. CDR3 in amino acids: CSVTTSGGTDTQYF. Written as DNA, the CDR3 is TGCAGCGTTACGACTAGCGGGGGTACAGATACGCAGTATTTT.

The chain joins TRBV9 to TRBJ2-1; 8 bases agree with TRBD2. CDR3 size: 16 residues. V lost 0 bases to trimming and J lost 6 bases; unmatched junction nucleotides: 8. Germline-derived CDR1 and CDR2 are SGDLS and YYNGEE. CDR3 DNA: TGTGCCAGCAGCGTAGACCTAGGGACTAGATTCAATGAGCAGTTCTTC. As protein: CASSVDLGTRFNEQFF.

V gene TRBV6-5 combines with J gene TRBJ1-4; unclear D gene. Germline values: CDR1 MNHEY, CDR2 SVGAGI. The CDR3 is 15 amino acids. V was pared by 0 bases and J by 5 bases, with 10 bases between. CDR3 residues: CASSYSQAPNEKLFF. DNA of the CDR3: TGTGCCAGCAGTTACTCGCAGGCCCCAAATGAAAAACTGTTTTTT.

Note on this clone: This sample includes further DNA sequences coding for the same CDR3. The J gene is TRBJ1-5, the V gene TRBV27; D unresolved. CDR1 is MNHEY, CDR2 SMNVEV, per germline (reference sequence). Trimming left V 3 bases short and J 4 bases short, with 4 bases between. CDR3 length: 12 residues. This chain's CDR3 is CASSFRNQPQHF. CDR3 DNA: TGTGCCAGCAGTTTCAGGAATCAGCCCCAGCATTTT.

The chain carries TRBV7-9 and TRBJ2-2; TRBD1 aligns across 9 bases. The germline gives CDR1 SEHNR, CDR2 FQNEAQ (reference sequence). CDR3 length equals 16 residues. Trimming cost V 5 bases and J 5 bases; bases outside gene matches: 9. CDR3 sequence reads: CASSKRQGEATGELFF. Written as DNA, the CDR3 is TGTGCCAGCAGCAAACGACAGGGGGAGGCTACCGGGGAGCTGTTTTTT.

CDR3 protein: CASSPTGGDTEAFF. The CDR3, as DNA: TGCGCCAGCAGCCCGACCGGAGGGGACACTGAAGCTTTCTTT. V is TRBV5-1 and J is TRBJ1-1, with D perhaps matching TRBD1 (5 bases). Germline V lookup: CDR1 SGHRS, CDR2 YFSETQ. The CDR3 consists of 14 residues. V was cut by 4 bases and J by 3 bases, with 13 bases left in between.